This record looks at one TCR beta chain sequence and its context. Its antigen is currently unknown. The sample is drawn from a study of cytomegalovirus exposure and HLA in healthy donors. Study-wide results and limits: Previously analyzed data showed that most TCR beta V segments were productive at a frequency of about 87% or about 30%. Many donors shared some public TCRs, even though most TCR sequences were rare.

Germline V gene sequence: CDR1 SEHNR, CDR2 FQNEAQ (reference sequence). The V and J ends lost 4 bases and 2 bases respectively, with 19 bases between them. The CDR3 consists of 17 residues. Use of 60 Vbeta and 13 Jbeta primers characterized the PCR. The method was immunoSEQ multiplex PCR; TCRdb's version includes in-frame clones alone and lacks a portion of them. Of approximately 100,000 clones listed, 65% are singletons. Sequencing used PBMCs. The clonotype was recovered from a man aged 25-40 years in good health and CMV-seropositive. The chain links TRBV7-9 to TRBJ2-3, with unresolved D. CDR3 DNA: TGTGCCAGCAGCTCCAGTGGTCTTACCAATCCCACAGATACGCAGTATTTT. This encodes CASSSSGLTNPTDTQYF.